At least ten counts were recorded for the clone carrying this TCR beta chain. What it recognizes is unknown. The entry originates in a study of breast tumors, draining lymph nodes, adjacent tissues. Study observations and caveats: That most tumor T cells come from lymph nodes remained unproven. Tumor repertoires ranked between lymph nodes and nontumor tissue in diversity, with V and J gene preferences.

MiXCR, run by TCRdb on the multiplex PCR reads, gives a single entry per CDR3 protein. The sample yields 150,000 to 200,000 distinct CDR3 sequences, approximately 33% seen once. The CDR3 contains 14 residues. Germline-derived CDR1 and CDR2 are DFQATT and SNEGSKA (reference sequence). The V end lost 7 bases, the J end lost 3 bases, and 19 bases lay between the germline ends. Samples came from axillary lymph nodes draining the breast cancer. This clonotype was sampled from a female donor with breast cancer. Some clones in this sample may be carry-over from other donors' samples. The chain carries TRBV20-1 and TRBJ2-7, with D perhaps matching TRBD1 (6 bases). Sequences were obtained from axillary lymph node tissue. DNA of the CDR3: TGCAGTGTTCAGGGGCTTGGGGAGATCTACGAGCAGTACTTC. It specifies CSVQGLGEIYEQYF.